The clone carrying this TCR beta chain has more than one count but fewer than ten. Antigen specificity is unknown. CDR3 length: 16 amino acids. Germline lookup yields CDR1 LGHNA and CDR2 YSLEER. V was clipped by 1 base and J by 5 bases, with 14 bases between them. A TCRbeta library incorporating unique molecular identifiers was prepared. TCRdb re-called the PCR reads with MiXCR, one entry per CDR3 protein. Of 300,000 to 400,000 distinct CDR3 sequences in the sample, 15% to 20% were seen once. This record comes from a study of T-cell reconstitution after alpha-beta-depleted transplantation in children. The study's findings and limits: Fresh T-cell production supplied most of the T-cell counts and diversity seen one year after transplant.

The rearrangement uses TRBV4-3 and TRBJ2-2; a weak D match, TRBD2 (5 bases). The sample was PBMCs, mostly from graft donor cells, taken 360 days after TCRalphabeta/CD19-depleted stem cell transplant. The receptor was isolated from a male patient between 2 and 10 years old who had a stem cell transplant for acute lymphoblastic leukemia, so the T cells may come from the graft donor. The CDR3 DNA sequence: TGCGCCAGCAGCCAAGGGGGTCTAGCATGGACCGGGGAGCTGTTTTTT. Its translation: CASSQGGLAWTGELFF.